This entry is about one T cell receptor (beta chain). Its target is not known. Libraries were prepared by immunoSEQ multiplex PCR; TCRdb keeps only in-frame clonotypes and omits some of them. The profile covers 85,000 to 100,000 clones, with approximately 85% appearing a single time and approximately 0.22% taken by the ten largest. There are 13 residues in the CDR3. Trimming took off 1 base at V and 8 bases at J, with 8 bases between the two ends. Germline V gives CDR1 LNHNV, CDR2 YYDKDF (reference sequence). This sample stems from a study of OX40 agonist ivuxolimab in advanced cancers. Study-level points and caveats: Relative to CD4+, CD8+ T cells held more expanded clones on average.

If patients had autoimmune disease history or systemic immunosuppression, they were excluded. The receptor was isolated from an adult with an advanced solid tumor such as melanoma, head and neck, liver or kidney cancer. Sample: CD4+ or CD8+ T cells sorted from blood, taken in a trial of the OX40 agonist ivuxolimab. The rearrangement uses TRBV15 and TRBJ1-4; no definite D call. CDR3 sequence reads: CATSRATGEKLFF. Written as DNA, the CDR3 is TGTGCCACCAGCAGAGCCACGGGGGAAAAACTGTTTTTT.